Listed below are T cell receptor beta chains from one sample, sequenced in a study of blood T cells in healthy people across ages. A single record per CDR3 protein comes from TCRdb applying MiXCR to the 5' RACE reads. The data hold approximately 1,000,000 distinct CDR3 sequences, with roughly two fifths observed a single time. The sample was blood. The source of these receptors is a man between 18 and 35 years old in good health. The conserved cysteine and the conserved F or W are not part of the CDR3 here. Clone size is not always given. Where it is, it says once, few, many or a class for expanded clones.

CDR3	size	V	J
ASSLIGQLQETQY	few	TRBV7-3	TRBJ2-5
ASSLGWFGWCEKLF	-	TRBV7-4	TRBJ1-4
ASSVDGTSTDTQY	few	TRBV9	TRBJ2-3
ASGLHLGHFYEQY	-	TRBV3-1	TRBJ2-3
SAYLRVVNTDTQY	-	TRBV29-1	TRBJ2-3
ASSTGTDNQPQH	many	TRBV7-2	TRBJ1-5
ASSFPQRGGYNEQF	few	TRBV12-3/TRBV12-4	TRBJ2-1
ASSLGQVRNSPLH	-	TRBV6-5	TRBJ1-6
ASSLGLAGELDTQY	few	TRBV7-2	TRBJ2-3
ASSLKWARDTQY	-	TRBV7-9	TRBJ2-3
ASSQGGGEQEQF	-	TRBV4-1	TRBJ2-1
ASSPGRIPSSQPQH	few	TRBV6-2/TRBV6-3	TRBJ1-5
SAGDRPQH	few	TRBV20-1	TRBJ1-5
ASCRLAGGSEQF	-	TRBV2	TRBJ2-1
ASSEVGDRRDWY	-	TRBV2	TRBJ2-7
ASSQLDRGPYNEQF	few	TRBV3-1	TRBJ2-1
ASTPPLGYEQY	few	TRBV6-5	TRBJ2-7
ASSEFEGAEAF	few	TRBV25-1	TRBJ1-1
ASSDPGQGNAEAF	few	TRBV25-1	TRBJ1-1
ASSLNRAMETQY	-	TRBV5-1	TRBJ2-5
ASRRARNYGYT	few	TRBV6-5	TRBJ1-2
VSSYKGQGVVSEQF	-	TRBV6-6	TRBJ2-1
SGEVLAGPEDTQY	many	TRBV29-1	TRBJ2-3
ASGEFGGFRGYGYT	few	TRBV27	TRBJ1-2
ASRGGEKLF	many	TRBV27	TRBJ1-4
ASSYEGWYGYT	once	TRBV6-5	TRBJ1-2
ASRGDPSDNEQF	-	TRBV7-2	TRBJ2-1
ASSHDGAGQPQH	many	TRBV12-3/TRBV12-4	TRBJ1-5
ASSDRDRDRYTEAF	-	TRBV5-1	TRBJ1-1
ASSLYRDSKETQY	few	TRBV7-2	TRBJ2-5
SAPINYGYT	-	TRBV20-1	TRBJ1-2
ASSLLQGEKTEAF	-	TRBV4-3	TRBJ1-1
SAIAGTGSQEQY	once	TRBV20-1	TRBJ2-7
ASSLTRDSYYGYT	-	TRBV12-3/TRBV12-4	TRBJ1-2
ASSLWAGDRYNEQY	-	TRBV27	-
SARASRSSYEQY	few	TRBV20-1	TRBJ2-7
ASSLFGDSGAF	-	TRBV7-2	TRBJ1-1
ASSQGTGTENDGYT	once	TRBV4-1	TRBJ1-2
ASSQDSLLIAGGEQY	-	TRBV14	TRBJ2-7
ASSFGGGEGEQY	few	TRBV7-9	TRBJ2-7
ASSYRQGGAQETQY	-	TRBV6-5	TRBJ2-5
ASSATSDGGYT	-	TRBV25-1	TRBJ1-2
ASSYSTGGTADTQY	-	TRBV6-5	TRBJ2-3
ASRPLAGGPEQY	-	TRBV5-1	-
ASSSQPTGPNTGELF	-	TRBV7-3	TRBJ2-2
ASSYQRGDPYEQY	-	TRBV6-6	TRBJ2-7
ASSPLAGCIDEQF	-	TRBV5-6	TRBJ2-1
ASSLQGEVTEAF	few	TRBV3-1	TRBJ1-1
ASSLGTGAGEQY	-	TRBV12-3/TRBV12-4	-
SVPGTLNEQF	-	TRBV20-1	TRBJ2-1
ASSKGTAYGYT	few	TRBV19	TRBJ1-2
ASSLGQGGKYGYT	-	TRBV7-2	TRBJ1-2
ASKRGEYLRFEQY	few	TRBV6-2/TRBV6-3	-
STLAGNEQF	-	TRBV20-1	TRBJ2-1